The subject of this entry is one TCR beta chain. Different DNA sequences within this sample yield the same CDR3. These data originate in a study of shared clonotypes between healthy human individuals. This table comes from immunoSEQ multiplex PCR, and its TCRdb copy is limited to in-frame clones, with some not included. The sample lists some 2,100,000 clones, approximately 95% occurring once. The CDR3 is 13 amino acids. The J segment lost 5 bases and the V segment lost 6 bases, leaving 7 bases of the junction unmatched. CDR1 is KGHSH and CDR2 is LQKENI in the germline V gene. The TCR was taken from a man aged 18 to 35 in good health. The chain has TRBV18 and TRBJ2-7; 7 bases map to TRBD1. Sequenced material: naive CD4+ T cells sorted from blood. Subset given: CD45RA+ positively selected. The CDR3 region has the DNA TGTGCCAGCTCGTCGGGGCAGGGGGACGAGCAGTACTTC. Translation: CASSSGQGDEQYF.